These 10 T cell receptor beta chains were all obtained from the same sample, sequenced in a study of T cells in Graves' hyperthyroidism and ophthalmopathy. The TCR beta CDR3 regions underwent amplification using RNA transcripts as the source. HTBI primers were the set used in a first-round RT-PCR of the TCR CDR3. In TCRdb, the multiplex PCR reads were re-called with MiXCR into one record per CDR3 protein. The table has 610,000 or so distinct CDR3 sequences, 46% seen once. Sequences were obtained from peripheral blood or thyroid tissue (not recorded which). All receptors derive from a woman aged 18-29 years with Graves' hyperthyroidism.

The chain joins TRBV10-1 to TRBJ2-3; D remains unclear. Trimming pared 7 bases from V and 5 bases from J, leaving 13 bases between. This CDR3 is built from 13 residues. Germline V gives CDR1 WNHNN, CDR2 SYGVQD (reference sequence). This chain's CDR3 is CASTNIVGDTQYF. CDR3 sequence (DNA): TGCGCCAGCACGAACATCGTCGGAGATACGCAGTATTTT.

This clonotype was recorded once. The chain recombines TRBV7-9 with TRBJ1-1; D is possibly TRBD1 (6 bases). The CDR3 covers 15 residues. Per germline, CDR1 SEHNR and CDR2 FQNEAQ (reference sequence). V was pared by 1 base and J by 1 base, with 10 bases between. The chain's CDR3 is CASSLVGGANTEAFF. The CDR3 DNA is TGTGCCAGCAGCTTAGTCGGGGGCGCGAACACTGAAGCTTTCTTT.

The gene calls are TRBV10-3 and TRBJ1-2; D is unclear. The CDR3 spans 14 residues. V lost 0 bases to trimming and J lost 3 bases, with 8 bases between them. CDR1 is ENHRY, CDR2 SYGVKD, per germline. The DNA of the CDR3 is TGTGCCATCAGTGAGTCAATCCTTTACTATGGCTACACCTTC. This gives the protein CAISESILYYGYTF.

This clonotype was detected a few times. It may be a read error: a sequence one base away is much more abundant. Because the CDR3 is missing its conserved closing phenylalanine or tryptophan, this is likely a read error. V is TRBV7-9 and J is TRBJ2-7, with TRBD1 as a possible D gene (6 bases). There are 13 residues in the CDR3. Deletions cut 7 bases from V and 4 bases from J, with 14 bases between. Germline CDR1 SEHNR, CDR2 FQNEAQ (reference sequence). The DNA of the CDR3 is TGTGCCAGCAAACCCCGGGACACATACGAGCAGTACCTC. It codes for CASKPRDTYEQYL.

The chain uses TRBV7-9 and TRBJ1-5, with 10 bases identical to TRBD1. Per germline, CDR1 SEHNR and CDR2 FQNEAQ (reference sequence). The CDR3 runs 17 residues. V lost 4 bases and J lost 0; bases outside the gene matches: 6. Here the CDR3 DNA reads TGTGCCAGCAGCTCCGGGACAGGGGCTTATAGCAATCAGCCCCAGCATTTT. The encoded protein is CASSSGTGAYSNQPQHF.

This clonotype has at least ten counts. The chain uses TRBV20-1 and TRBJ1-2; D is ambiguous. Trimming left V 2 bases short and J 6 bases short, with 10 bases between. Germline CDR1 reads DFQATT; CDR2 reads SNEGSKA (reference sequence). CDR3 length: 12 residues. The CDR3 loop reads CSARRGLNGYTF. CDR3 coding DNA: TGCAGTGCTAGACGCGGTCTCAATGGCTACACCTTC.

This clonotype was recorded many times. The genes are TRBV4-1 and TRBJ2-7; D call uncertain. The V end lost 0 bases, the J end lost 0 bases, and 12 bases lay between the germline ends. CDR3 length: 16 residues. Germline V lookup: CDR1 MGHRA, CDR2 YSYEKL. As DNA, the CDR3 is TGCGCCAGCAGCCAAGAAAGGGTCGTGGACTCCTACGAGCAGTACTTC. Translation gives CASSQERVVDSYEQYF.

Points on this clonotype: A much bigger clone sits one base away, suggesting this may be a read error. The CDR3 does not close with the conserved phenylalanine or tryptophan, likely indicating a read error. V usage is TRBV19 and J usage is TRBJ2-7; 9 positions agree with TRBD2. Germline values: CDR1 LNHDA, CDR2 SQIVND (reference sequence). This CDR3 is built from 15 residues. With V trimmed by 5 bases and J by 0 bases, 5 bases remained unmatched. The CDR3 here is CASSRLAGTSYEQYL. DNA of the CDR3: TGTGCCAGTAGTCGGCTAGCGGGGACCTCCTACGAGCAGTACTTA.

Only a few counts were recorded for this clonotype. The V and J genes are TRBV10-3 and TRBJ1-5; D unresolved. The CDR3 totals 17 residues. In germline, CDR1 is ENHRY, CDR2 SYGVKD. V lost 0 bases to trimming and J lost 7 bases, with 19 bases between them. DNA for the CDR3: TGTGCCATCAGTGAGTCGGGTCGCGGGTCCTACGAGCAGCCCCAGCATTTT. Encoded protein: CAISESGRGSYEQPQHF.

This rearrangement joins TRBV7-7 to TRBJ2-2, with 10 bases aligning to TRBD1. Germline CDR1 SSHAT, CDR2 FNYEAQ (reference sequence). The CDR3 extends over 14 amino acids. This chain's CDR3 is CARPGQGLTGELFF. For the CDR3, the DNA is TGTGCTAGGCCGGGACAGGGGCTCACCGGGGAGCTGTTTTTT.